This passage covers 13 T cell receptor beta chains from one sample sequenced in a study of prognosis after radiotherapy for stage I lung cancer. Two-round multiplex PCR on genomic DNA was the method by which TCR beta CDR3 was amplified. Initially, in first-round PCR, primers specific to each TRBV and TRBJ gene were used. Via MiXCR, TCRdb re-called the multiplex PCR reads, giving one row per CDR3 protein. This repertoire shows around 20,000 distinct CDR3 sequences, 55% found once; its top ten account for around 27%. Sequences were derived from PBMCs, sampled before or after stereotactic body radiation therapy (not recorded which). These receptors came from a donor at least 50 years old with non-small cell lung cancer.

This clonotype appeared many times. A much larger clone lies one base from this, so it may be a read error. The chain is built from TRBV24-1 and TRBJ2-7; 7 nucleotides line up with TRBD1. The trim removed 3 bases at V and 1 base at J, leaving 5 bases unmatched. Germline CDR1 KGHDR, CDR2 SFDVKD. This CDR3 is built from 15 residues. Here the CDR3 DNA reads TGTGCCACCAGTGATCCCGGGACAGAGTCCTACGAGCAGTACTTC. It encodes CATSDPGTESYEQYF.

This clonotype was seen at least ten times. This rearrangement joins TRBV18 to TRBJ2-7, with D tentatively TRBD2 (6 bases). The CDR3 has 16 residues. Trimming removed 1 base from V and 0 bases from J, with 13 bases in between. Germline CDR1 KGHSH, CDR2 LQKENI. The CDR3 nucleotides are TGTGCCAGCTCACCACTTCGGCGGGACCCCTCCTACGAGCAGTACTTC. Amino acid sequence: CASSPLRRDPSYEQYF.

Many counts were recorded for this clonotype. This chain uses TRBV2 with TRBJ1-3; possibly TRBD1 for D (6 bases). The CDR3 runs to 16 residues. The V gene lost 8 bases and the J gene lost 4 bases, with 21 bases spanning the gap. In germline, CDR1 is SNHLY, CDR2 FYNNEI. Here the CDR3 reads CASSNVGGGSGNTIYF. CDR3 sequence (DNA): TGTGCCAGCTCCAATGTAGGGGGGGGATCCGGAAACACCATATATTTT.

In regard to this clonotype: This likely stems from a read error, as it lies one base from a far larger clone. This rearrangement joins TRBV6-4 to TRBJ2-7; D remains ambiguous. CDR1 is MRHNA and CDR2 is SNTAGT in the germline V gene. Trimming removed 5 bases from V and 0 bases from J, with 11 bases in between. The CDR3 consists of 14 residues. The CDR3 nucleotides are TGTGCCAGCAGTTCCACCATTAGCTCCTACGAGCAGTACTTC. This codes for CASSSTISSYEQYF.

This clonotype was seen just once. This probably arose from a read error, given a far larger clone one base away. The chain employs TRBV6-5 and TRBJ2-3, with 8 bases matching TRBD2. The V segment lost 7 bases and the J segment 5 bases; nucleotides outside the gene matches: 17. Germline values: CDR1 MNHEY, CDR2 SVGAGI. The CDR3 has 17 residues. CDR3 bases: TGTGCCAGCATGCCAGCGGGAGTATGGCCGACCAAAGATACGCAGTATTTT. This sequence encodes CASMPAGVWPTKDTQYF.

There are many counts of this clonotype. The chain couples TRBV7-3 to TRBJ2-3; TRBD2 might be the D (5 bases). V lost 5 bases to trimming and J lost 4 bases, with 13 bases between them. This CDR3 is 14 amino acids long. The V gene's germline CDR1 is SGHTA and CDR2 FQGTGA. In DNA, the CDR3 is TGTGCCAGCAGCCCGGGGTCCCATGCAGATACGCAGTATTTT. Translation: CASSPGSHADTQYF.

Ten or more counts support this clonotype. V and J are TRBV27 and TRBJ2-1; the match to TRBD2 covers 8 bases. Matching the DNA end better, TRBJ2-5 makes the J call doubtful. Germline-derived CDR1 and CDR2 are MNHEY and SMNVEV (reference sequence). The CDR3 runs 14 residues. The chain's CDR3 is CASSLTGGSETQYF. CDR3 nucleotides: TGTGCCAGCAGTTTAACGGGAGGGTCGGAGACCCAGTACTTC.

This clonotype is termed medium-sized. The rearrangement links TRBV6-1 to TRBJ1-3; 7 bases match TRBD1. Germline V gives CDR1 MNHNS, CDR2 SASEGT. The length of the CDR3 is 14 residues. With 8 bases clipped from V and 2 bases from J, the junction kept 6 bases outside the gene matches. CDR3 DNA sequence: TGTGCCAGCGGACCCCAGGGGGCTGGAAACACCATATATTTT. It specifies CASGPQGAGNTIYF.

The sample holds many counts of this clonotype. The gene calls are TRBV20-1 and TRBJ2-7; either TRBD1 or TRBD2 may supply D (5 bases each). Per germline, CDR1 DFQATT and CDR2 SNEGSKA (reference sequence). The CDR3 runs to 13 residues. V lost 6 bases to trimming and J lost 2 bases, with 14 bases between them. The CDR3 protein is CSAPGTGPYEQYF. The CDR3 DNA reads TGCAGTGCACCCGGGACGGGACCCTACGAGCAGTACTTC.

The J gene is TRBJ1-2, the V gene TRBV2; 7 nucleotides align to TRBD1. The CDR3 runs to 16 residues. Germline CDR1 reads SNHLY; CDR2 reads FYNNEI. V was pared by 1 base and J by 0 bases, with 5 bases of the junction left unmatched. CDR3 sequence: CASSEETGLSNYGYTF. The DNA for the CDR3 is TGTGCCAGCAGTGAAGAGACAGGGCTTTCTAACTATGGCTACACCTTC.

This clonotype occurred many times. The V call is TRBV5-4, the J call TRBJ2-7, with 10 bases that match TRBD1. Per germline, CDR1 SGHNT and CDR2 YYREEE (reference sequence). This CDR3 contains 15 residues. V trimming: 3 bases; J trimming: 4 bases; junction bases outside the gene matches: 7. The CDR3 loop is CASSSPTGGIYEQYF. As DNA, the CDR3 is TGTGCCAGCAGCTCGCCGACAGGGGGCATTTACGAGCAGTACTTC.

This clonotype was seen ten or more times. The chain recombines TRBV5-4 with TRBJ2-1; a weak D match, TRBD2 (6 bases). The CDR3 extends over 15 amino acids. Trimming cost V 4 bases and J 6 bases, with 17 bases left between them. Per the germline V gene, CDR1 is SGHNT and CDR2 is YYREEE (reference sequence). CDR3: CASSQTSLISNEQFF. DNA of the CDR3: TGTGCCAGCAGCCAAACTAGCCTTATTTCCAATGAGCAGTTCTTC.

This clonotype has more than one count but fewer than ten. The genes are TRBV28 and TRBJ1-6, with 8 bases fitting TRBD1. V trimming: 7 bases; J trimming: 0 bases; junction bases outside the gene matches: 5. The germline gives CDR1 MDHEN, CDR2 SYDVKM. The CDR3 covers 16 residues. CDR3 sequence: CASTRQGASYNSPLHF. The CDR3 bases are TGTGCCAGCACAAGGCAGGGGGCCTCCTATAATTCACCCCTCCACTTT.